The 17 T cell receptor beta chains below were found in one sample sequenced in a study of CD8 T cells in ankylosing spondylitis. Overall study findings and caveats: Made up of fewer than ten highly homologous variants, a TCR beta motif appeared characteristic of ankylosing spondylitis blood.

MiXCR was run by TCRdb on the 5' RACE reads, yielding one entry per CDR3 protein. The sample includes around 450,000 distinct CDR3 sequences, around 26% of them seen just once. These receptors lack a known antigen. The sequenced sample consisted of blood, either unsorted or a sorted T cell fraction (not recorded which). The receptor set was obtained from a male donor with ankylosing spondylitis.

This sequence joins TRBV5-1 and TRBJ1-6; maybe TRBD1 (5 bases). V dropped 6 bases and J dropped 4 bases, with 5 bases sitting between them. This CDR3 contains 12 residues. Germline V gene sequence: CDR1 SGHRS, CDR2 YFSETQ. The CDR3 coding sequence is TGCGCCAGCAAGGGGTATAATTCACCCCTCCACTTT. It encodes CASKGYNSPLHF.

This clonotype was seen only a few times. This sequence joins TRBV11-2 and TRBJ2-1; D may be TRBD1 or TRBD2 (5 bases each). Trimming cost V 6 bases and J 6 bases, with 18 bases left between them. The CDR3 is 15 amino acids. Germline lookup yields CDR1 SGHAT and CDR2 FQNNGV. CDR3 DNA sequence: TGTGCCAGCAGGCCAACGGGACCCGCCTCCAATGAGCAGTTCTTC. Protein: CASRPTGPASNEQFF.

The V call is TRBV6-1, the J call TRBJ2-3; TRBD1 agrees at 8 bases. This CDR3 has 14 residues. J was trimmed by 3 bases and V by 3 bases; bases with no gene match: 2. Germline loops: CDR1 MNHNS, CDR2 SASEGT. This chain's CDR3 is CASSEDRATDTQYF. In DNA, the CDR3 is TGTGCCAGCAGTGAGGACAGGGCTACAGATACGCAGTATTTT.

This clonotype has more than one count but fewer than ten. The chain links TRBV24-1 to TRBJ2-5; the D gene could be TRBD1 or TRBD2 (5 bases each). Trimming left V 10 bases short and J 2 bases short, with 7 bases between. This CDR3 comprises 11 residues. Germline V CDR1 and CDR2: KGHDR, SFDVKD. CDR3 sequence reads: CATGRQETQYF. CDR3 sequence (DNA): TGTGCCACGGGACGACAAGAGACCCAGTACTTC.

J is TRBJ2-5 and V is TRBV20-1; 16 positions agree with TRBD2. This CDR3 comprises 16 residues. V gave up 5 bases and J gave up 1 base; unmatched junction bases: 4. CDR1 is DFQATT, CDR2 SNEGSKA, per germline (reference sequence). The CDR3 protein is CSAGGLAGGFQETQYF. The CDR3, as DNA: TGCAGTGCTGGGGGACTAGCGGGAGGGTTCCAAGAGACCCAGTACTTC.

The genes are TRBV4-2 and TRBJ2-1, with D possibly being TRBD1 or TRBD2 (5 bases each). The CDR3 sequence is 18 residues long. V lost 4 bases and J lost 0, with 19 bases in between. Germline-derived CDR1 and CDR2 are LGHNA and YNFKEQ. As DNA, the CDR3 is TGTGCCAGCAGCCTAAAACCCCAGGCAGGGAGCTCCTACAATGAGCAGTTCTTC. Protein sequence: CASSLKPQAGSSYNEQFF.

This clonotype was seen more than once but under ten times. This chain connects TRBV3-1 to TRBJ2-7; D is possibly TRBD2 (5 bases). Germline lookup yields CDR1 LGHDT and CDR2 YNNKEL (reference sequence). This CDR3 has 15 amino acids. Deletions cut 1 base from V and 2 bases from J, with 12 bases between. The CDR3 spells CASSQAIGVAYEQYF. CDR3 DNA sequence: TGTGCCAGCAGCCAAGCTATCGGGGTAGCCTACGAGCAGTACTTC.

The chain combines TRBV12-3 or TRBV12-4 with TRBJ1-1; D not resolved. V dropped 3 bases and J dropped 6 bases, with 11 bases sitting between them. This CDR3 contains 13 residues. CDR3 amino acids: CASSFGDGAEAFF. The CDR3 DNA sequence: TGTGCCAGCAGTTTTGGGGATGGGGCTGAAGCTTTCTTT.

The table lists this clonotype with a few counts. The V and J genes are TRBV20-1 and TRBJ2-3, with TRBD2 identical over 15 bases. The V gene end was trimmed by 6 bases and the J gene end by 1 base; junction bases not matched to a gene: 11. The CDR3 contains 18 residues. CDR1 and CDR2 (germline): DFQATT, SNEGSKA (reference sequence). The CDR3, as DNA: TGCAGTGCCCCAAGGGGACTAGCGGGAGGTTCCGGCACAGATACGCAGTATTTT. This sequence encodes CSAPRGLAGGSGTDTQYF.

In DNA, the CDR3 is TGCAGTGCTGCGACTAGCGGGAGGTTATTGGAGCAGGAGACCCAGTACTTC. This codes for CSAATSGRLLEQETQYF. This sequence joins TRBV20-1 and TRBJ2-5; 13 bases line up with TRBD2. Trimming took 5 bases from V and 5 from J; bases not matched to a gene: 14. CDR3 length: 17 residues. From germline, CDR1 is DFQATT and CDR2 SNEGSKA (reference sequence).

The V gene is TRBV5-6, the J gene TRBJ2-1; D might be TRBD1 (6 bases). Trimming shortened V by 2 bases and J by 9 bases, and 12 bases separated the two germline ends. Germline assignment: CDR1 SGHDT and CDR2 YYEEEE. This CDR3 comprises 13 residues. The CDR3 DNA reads TGTGCCAGCAGCTTTCTGGGGGCTGGTGAGCAGTTCTTC. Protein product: CASSFLGAGEQFF.

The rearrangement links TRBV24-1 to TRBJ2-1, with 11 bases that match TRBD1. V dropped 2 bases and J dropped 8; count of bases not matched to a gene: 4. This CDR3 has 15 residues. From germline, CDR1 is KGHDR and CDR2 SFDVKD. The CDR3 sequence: CATSDSGTGGDEQFF. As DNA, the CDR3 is TGTGCCACCAGTGATTCCGGGACAGGGGGAGATGAGCAGTTCTTC.

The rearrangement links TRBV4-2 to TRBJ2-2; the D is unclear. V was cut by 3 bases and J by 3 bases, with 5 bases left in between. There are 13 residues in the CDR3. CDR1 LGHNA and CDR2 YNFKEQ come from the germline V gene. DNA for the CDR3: TGTGCCAGCAGCCACGGGTACACCGGGGAGCTGTTTTTT. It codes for CASSHGYTGELFF.

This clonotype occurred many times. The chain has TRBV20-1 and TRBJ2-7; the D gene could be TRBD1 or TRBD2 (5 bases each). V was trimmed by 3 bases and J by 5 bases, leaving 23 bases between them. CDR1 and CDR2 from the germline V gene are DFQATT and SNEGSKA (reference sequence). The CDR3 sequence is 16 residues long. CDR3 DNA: TGCAGTGCTAGGGGAATGAGGGGACGGGCTCTGGACGAGCAGTACTTC. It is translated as CSARGMRGRALDEQYF.

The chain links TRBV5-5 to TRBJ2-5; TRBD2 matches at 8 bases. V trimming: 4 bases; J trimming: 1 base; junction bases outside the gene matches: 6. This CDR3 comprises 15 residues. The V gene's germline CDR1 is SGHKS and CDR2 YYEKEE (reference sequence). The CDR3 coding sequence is TGTGCCAGCAGCCGAACTAGCGGTGCCCAAGAGACCCAGTACTTC. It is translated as CASSRTSGAQETQYF.

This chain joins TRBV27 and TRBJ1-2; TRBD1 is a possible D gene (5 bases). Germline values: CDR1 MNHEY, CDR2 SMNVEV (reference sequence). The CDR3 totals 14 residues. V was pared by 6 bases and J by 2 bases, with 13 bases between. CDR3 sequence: CASSREVGNYGYTF. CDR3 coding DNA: TGTGCCAGCAGCAGGGAAGTAGGAAACTATGGCTACACCTTC.

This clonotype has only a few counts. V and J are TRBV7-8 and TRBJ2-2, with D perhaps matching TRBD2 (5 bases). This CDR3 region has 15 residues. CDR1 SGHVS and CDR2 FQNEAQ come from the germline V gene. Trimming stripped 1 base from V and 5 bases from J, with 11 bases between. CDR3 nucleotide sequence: TGTGCCAGCAGCTTAGTAAATCGGGGTACCGGGGAGCTGTTTTTT. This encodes CASSLVNRGTGELFF.